These 14 T cell receptor beta chains were all obtained from the same sample, sequenced in a study of blood T cells in healthy people across ages. Through a sample-barcoded 5' primer and a J-beta primer mix, a second PCR was run for roughly 7 to 12 cycles. MiXCR, applied by TCRdb to the 5' RACE reads, yields one record per CDR3 protein. The sample shows 800,000 to 1,300,000 distinct CDR3 sequences, about 25% of them seen only once. These data were likewise used in another study, on T cells of mothers and their children.

The sample was blood. The receptors here all came from a girl aged 2-10 years in good health.

This clonotype was recorded at least ten times. The chain has TRBV6-6 and TRBJ1-6; D is undetermined. Trimming removed 2 bases at V and 7 bases at J, with 9 bases between. In germline, CDR1 is MNHNY, CDR2 SVGAGI (reference sequence). The CDR3 loop spans 14 amino acids. DNA for the CDR3: TGTGCCAGCAGTTACGGTCAGAAGAATTCACCCCTCCACTTT. This codes for CASSYGQKNSPLHF.

This clonotype was seen more than once but under ten times. The J gene is TRBJ2-7, the V gene TRBV7-8, with D perhaps TRBD1 (5 bases). The germline V and J ends were trimmed by 1 base and 4 bases, with 14 bases remaining between them. Germline V gives CDR1 SGHVS, CDR2 FQNEAQ. The CDR3 totals 15 residues. CDR3 coding DNA: TGTGCCAGCAGCTTAGGAGTAGGCAAGGGGTACGAGCAGTACTTC. Translating gives CASSLGVGKGYEQYF.

This clonotype was seen a handful of times. The gene calls are TRBV12-3 or TRBV12-4 and TRBJ2-5, with D perhaps being TRBD1 or TRBD2 (7 bases each). CDR3 length: 19 amino acids. Trimming stripped 2 bases from V and 5 bases from J, with 27 bases between. The CDR3 protein is CASSLIKGAGVRDFETQYF. The CDR3 DNA sequence: TGTGCCAGCAGTTTAATTAAGGGGGCGGGGGTGAGGGATTTTGAGACCCAGTACTTC.

The sample holds many counts of this clonotype. The gene calls are TRBV7-9 and TRBJ2-5; tentative D call: TRBD2 (8 bases). The CDR3 totals 15 residues. V was shortened by 5 bases and J by 5 bases, with 18 bases between the two germline ends. The germline V gene encodes CDR1 SEHNR and CDR2 FQNEAQ (reference sequence). The CDR3 sequence is CASSAGLGGRETQYF. DNA of the CDR3: TGTGCCAGCAGCGCGGGACTAGGGGGCCGGGAGACCCAGTACTTC.

The chain joins TRBV12-3 or TRBV12-4 to TRBJ1-2; D is uncertain. V lost 5 bases, J lost 4 bases, and 11 bases lay in between. The CDR3 consists of 13 residues. The CDR3: CASSPPYSYGYTF. The CDR3 region has the DNA TGTGCCAGCAGTCCTCCTTACTCCTATGGCTACACCTTC.

V usage is TRBV13 and J usage is TRBJ1-1; D possibly corresponds to TRBD1 (5 bases). The CDR3 is 12 amino acids. CDR1 is PRHDT, CDR2 FYEKMQ, per germline (reference sequence). V lost 10 bases to trimming and J lost 0 bases, with 9 bases between them. CDR3 bases: TGTGCCACCCAGGGCCTGAACACTGAAGCTTTCTTT. Amino acids: CATQGLNTEAFF.

This clonotype was observed a handful of times. The V gene is TRBV12-3 or TRBV12-4, the J gene TRBJ2-5, with 11 bases identical to TRBD2. The CDR3 is 19 residues long. Losses at the gene ends were 5 bases for V and 3 bases for J; bases not matched to a gene: 17. CDR3 sequence (DNA): TGTGCCAGCAGTCCTTCATTAGCGGGAGGGCCAGCGAGGGAAGAGACCCAGTACTTC. Amino acid sequence: CASSPSLAGGPAREETQYF.

This clonotype was recorded a few times. CDR3 bases: TGCGCCAGCAGCCAAGACAGGGAAGGGACTTCACCCCTCCACTTT. This encodes CASSQDREGTSPLHF. This chain links TRBV4-3 with TRBJ1-6; the D gene is possibly TRBD1 (5 bases). Trimming stripped 0 bases from V and 9 bases from J, with 12 bases between. CDR3 size: 15 residues. Germline loops: CDR1 LGHNA, CDR2 YSLEER.

The V and J genes are TRBV7-9 and TRBJ2-5, with D perhaps TRBD1 (6 bases). Germline lookup yields CDR1 SEHNR and CDR2 FQNEAQ (reference sequence). The CDR3 contains 15 residues. With 4 bases removed from V and 5 bases from J, the gap between germline ends came to 17 bases. This chain's CDR3 is CASSSYNRAEETQYF. Written as DNA, the CDR3 is TGTGCCAGCAGCTCATATAACAGGGCGGAGGAGACCCAGTACTTC.

The table lists this clonotype with many counts. The chain's CDR3 is CASSSTGGGETQYF. The CDR3 DNA sequence: TGTGCCAGCTCATCAACAGGGGGCGGTGAGACCCAGTACTTC. V and J are TRBV18 and TRBJ2-5; 9 bases agree with TRBD1. Germline values: CDR1 KGHSH, CDR2 LQKENI. Trimming at V came to 5 bases and at J to 5 bases, leaving 6 bases not matched to a gene. The CDR3 covers 14 residues. Complete variable domain (other parts from reference TRBV18 and TRBJ2-5): NAGVMQNPRHLVRRRGQEARLRCSPMKGHSHVYWYRQLPEEGLKFMVYLQKENIIDESGMPKERFSAEFPKEGPSILRIQQVVRGDSAAYFCASSSTGGGETQYFGPGTRLLVL.

The chain combines TRBV6-2 or TRBV6-3 with TRBJ2-2; 8 bases are shared with TRBD1. Germline-derived CDR1 and CDR2 are MNHEY and SVGEGT. J was trimmed by 4 bases and V by 7 bases; bases with no gene match: 5. The CDR3 covers 14 residues. CDR3 sequence (DNA): TGTGCCAGCATTTTAGACAGGGGCACCGGGGAGCTGTTTTTT. It encodes CASILDRGTGELFF.

The V gene is TRBV4-2, the J gene TRBJ1-1; D perhaps matches TRBD1 (6 bases). V shed 4 bases and J shed 1 base, with 25 bases lying between them. Germline lookup yields CDR1 LGHNA and CDR2 YNFKEQ. This CDR3 comprises 19 residues. The CDR3 loop reads CASSRQILFSGEGNTEAFF. The CDR3 nucleotides are TGTGCCAGCAGCCGCCAAATCTTATTCTCAGGGGAGGGGAACACTGAAGCTTTCTTT.

A note on this clonotype: The junction does not match germline at one end; this may be a read error. CDR3: CASSEGDSYNERFF. In DNA form, the CDR3 reads TGTGCCAGCAGCGAGGGGGACTCCTACAATGAGCGGTTCTTC. The V gene is TRBV7-9, the J gene TRBJ2-1; D could derive from TRBD1 or TRBD2 (6 bases each). The germline V gene encodes CDR1 SEHNR and CDR2 FQNEAQ (reference sequence). The CDR3 is 14 residues long.

Only a few counts were recorded for this clonotype. The rearrangement joins TRBV19 to TRBJ2-1, with no clear D. V was trimmed by 1 base and J by 1 base, leaving 8 bases between them. CDR3 size: 15 residues. CDR1 LNHDA and CDR2 SQIVND come from the germline V gene (reference sequence). The CDR3 loop is CASSIAGQSYNEQFF. The CDR3 nucleotides are TGTGCCAGTAGTATAGCGGGTCAATCCTACAATGAGCAGTTCTTC.